This entry lists 30 T cell receptor beta chains sequenced from one sample in a study of blood T cell repertoires in COVID-19. Using immunoSEQ multiplex PCR, the repertoire was profiled, and TCRdb retains in-frame clones only, with some absent. Among 150,000 to 200,000 clones listed, approximately 90% were seen once. The sequencing sample was made of peripheral blood. Source of these receptors: a human donor in a cohort sampled during active COVID-19.

The rearrangement links TRBV5-5 to TRBJ1-1; 9 bases are a match to TRBD1. Germline CDR1 SGHKS, CDR2 YYEKEE (reference sequence). Trimming took 4 bases from V and 11 from J; bases not matched to a gene: 9. The CDR3 is made up of 13 amino acids. CDR3 amino acids: CASSIRTGERAFF. The DNA for the CDR3 is TGTGCCAGCAGCATAAGGACAGGGGAAAGGGCTTTCTTT.

This chain links TRBV13 with TRBJ2-1, with 10 bases that match TRBD2. CDR1 PRHDT and CDR2 FYEKMQ come from the germline V gene (reference sequence). Trimming at V came to 4 bases and at J to 5 bases, leaving 11 bases not matched to a gene. The CDR3 sequence is 17 residues long. The CDR3 coding sequence is TGTGCCAGCAGCTCCGAGGAGCGGGGGGGCTTCAACAATGAGCAGTTCTTC. It is translated as CASSSEERGGFNNEQFF.

The chain employs TRBV12-3 or TRBV12-4 and TRBJ1-1; D is uncertain. This CDR3 is 13 amino acids long. Trimming took off 6 bases at V and 2 bases at J, with 10 bases between the two ends. The CDR3 region is CASRFTENTEAFF. The DNA of the CDR3 is TGTGCCAGCAGGTTTACAGAAAACACTGAAGCTTTCTTT.

This clone was found many times. V usage is TRBV4-3 and J usage is TRBJ2-3; 8 bases fit TRBD2. CDR1 and CDR2 from the germline V gene are LGHNA and YSLEER. The junction had 8 bases not matched to a gene; V was cut back by 1 base and J by 5 bases. The CDR3 runs 16 residues. The CDR3 coding sequence is TGCGCCAGCAGCCAAGGTTTTCGGGGGGGGCAAGATACGCAGTATTTT. Its translation: CASSQGFRGGQDTQYF.

The gene calls are TRBV30 and TRBJ1-2; D remains unclear. The CDR3 length is 11 residues. Germline loops: CDR1 GTSNPN, CDR2 SVGIG (reference sequence). The V gene lost 8 bases and the J gene lost 5 bases, with 12 bases spanning the gap. Written as DNA, the CDR3 is TGTGCCGGATCAAGACATTATGGCTACACCTTC. Its protein is CAGSRHYGYTF.

This chain joins TRBV6-5 and TRBJ2-7; 7 nucleotides align to TRBD2. The CDR3 runs 14 residues. Germline assignment: CDR1 MNHEY and CDR2 SVGAGI. The V and J ends lost 0 bases and 4 bases, in that order; junction bases with no gene match: 3. CDR3 sequence: CASSYSRERYEQYF. The CDR3 DNA reads TGTGCCAGCAGTTACTCGCGGGAGAGATACGAGCAGTACTTC.

The V and J genes are TRBV6-5 and TRBJ1-3; 7 positions agree with TRBD1. The CDR3 runs 14 residues. Germline V CDR1 and CDR2: MNHEY, SVGAGI. With V trimmed by 7 bases and J by 2 bases, 5 bases remained unmatched. The CDR3 DNA reads as TGTGCCAGCACACAGGGGCAAACTGGAAACACCATATATTTT. Its translation: CASTQGQTGNTIYF.

This rearrangement joins TRBV5-1 to TRBJ2-2, with D possibly matching TRBD1 (6 bases). Germline lookup yields CDR1 SGHRS and CDR2 YFSETQ. The CDR3 consists of 17 residues. The germline V and J ends were trimmed by 4 bases and 0 bases, with 16 bases remaining between them. For the CDR3, the DNA is TGCGCCAGCAGCACACATACAGGGACCCCGAACACCGGGGAGCTGTTTTTT. Amino acid sequence: CASSTHTGTPNTGELFF.

The chain has TRBV2 and TRBJ1-5; D remains unclear. CDR3 length: 13 amino acids. The V gene lost 8 bases and the J gene lost 7 bases, with 15 bases spanning the gap. Germline CDR1 is SNHLY and CDR2 is FYNNEI. The CDR3 DNA follows: TGTGCCAGCGAATCGTCCCGAGGGCAGCCCCAGCATTTT. It codes for CASESSRGQPQHF.

This chain links TRBV11-2 with TRBJ2-2; D might be TRBD2 (6 bases). V was trimmed by 1 base and J by 2 bases, leaving 11 bases between them. The CDR3 extends over 16 amino acids. In germline, CDR1 is SGHAT, CDR2 FQNNGV. The CDR3 is CASSLVGGDNTGELFF. CDR3 nucleotides: TGTGCCAGCAGCTTAGTAGGCGGGGATAACACCGGGGAGCTGTTTTTT.

This chain connects TRBV30 to TRBJ1-6; 9 bases map to TRBD1. V dropped 5 bases and J dropped 5; count of bases not matched to a gene: 7. CDR1 GTSNPN and CDR2 SVGIG come from the germline V gene (reference sequence). The CDR3 extends over 15 amino acids. The CDR3 sequence: CAWSPGQGDNSPLHF. The CDR3, as DNA: TGTGCCTGGTCCCCGGGACAGGGAGATAATTCACCCCTCCACTTT.

The chain has TRBV28 and TRBJ1-6; D remains ambiguous. The germline V and J ends were trimmed by 5 bases and 10 bases, with 18 bases remaining between them. Germline CDR1 is MDHEN and CDR2 is SYDVKM. CDR3 length: 15 amino acids. The CDR3 sequence: CASSPGLSDLSPLHF. CDR3 nucleotide sequence: TGTGCCAGCAGTCCCGGGCTTAGCGACTTGTCACCCCTCCACTTT.

The CDR3 region has the DNA TGTGCCAGCAGTGAAATAGGTGGGACAGGCGTCTATGGCTACACCTTC. Translation gives CASSEIGGTGVYGYTF. The chain joins TRBV6-1 to TRBJ1-2; TRBD1 matches at 8 bases. From germline, CDR1 is MNHNS and CDR2 SASEGT. The CDR3 is 16 residues long. Unmatched junction bases numbered 9, after V lost 2 bases and J lost 4 bases.

This sequence joins TRBV10-1 and TRBJ2-7, with 7 positions matching TRBD1. V shed 8 bases and J 3 bases; nucleotides not matched to a gene: 7. The CDR3 consists of 13 residues. CDR1 and CDR2 (germline): WNHNN, SYGVQD (reference sequence). CDR3 sequence reads: CASYRDRDYEQYF. The DNA of the CDR3 is TGCGCCAGCTATCGGGACAGAGACTACGAGCAGTACTTC.

Written as DNA, the CDR3 is TGTGCCTGGAGGAAAATAACAGGGGGCGGAGAAGCTTTCTTT. Translation: CAWRKITGGGEAFF. The genes are TRBV30 and TRBJ1-1; 9 bases are a match to TRBD1. V lost 3 bases, J lost 8 bases, and 10 bases stayed unmatched. Germline V gene data show CDR1 as GTSNPN and CDR2 as SVGIG (reference sequence). The CDR3 runs 14 residues.

The chain has TRBV11-2 and TRBJ2-7; 8 bases align to TRBD2. The CDR3 contains 15 residues. The germline V gene encodes CDR1 SGHAT and CDR2 FQNNGV. Trimming took 4 bases from V and 2 from J; bases not matched to a gene: 7. CDR3 sequence: CASSSKRGRAYEQYF. The CDR3 coding sequence is TGTGCCAGCAGCTCTAAGCGGGGGCGGGCCTACGAGCAGTACTTC.

The gene calls are TRBV18 and TRBJ1-2, with D unclear. Germline values: CDR1 KGHSH, CDR2 LQKENI. This CDR3 has 14 amino acids. V was shortened by 2 bases and J by 4 bases, with 11 bases between the two germline ends. In nucleotides, the CDR3 is TGTGCCAGCTCACCAGGAGAGGAGGTCTATGGCTACACCTTC. It yields the protein CASSPGEEVYGYTF. Based on the CDR3 plus reference TRBV18 and TRBJ1-2, the full variable domain is NAGVMQNPRHLVRRRGQEARLRCSPMKGHSHVYWYRQLPEEGLKFMVYLQKENIIDESGMPKERFSAEFPKEGPSILRIQQVVRGDSAAYFCASSPGEEVYGYTFGSGTRLTVV.

This clone was seen once. The V and J genes are TRBV10-1 and TRBJ2-3; 11 nucleotides agree with TRBD2. V was clipped by 5 bases and J by 0 bases; unmatched bases: 1. The CDR3 is 15 residues long. Germline V gene lookup returns CDR1 WNHNN and CDR2 SYGVQD (reference sequence). The CDR3 loop reads CASSRTSGSTDTQYF. DNA for the CDR3: TGCGCCAGCAGTCGGACTAGCGGGAGCACAGATACGCAGTATTTT.

Comment on this clone: Just one base apart from a much larger clone, this may be a read error. This chain joins TRBV11-3 and TRBJ1-1; TRBD1 matches at 8 bases. Germline V lookup: CDR1 SGHNT, CDR2 YENEEA. Unmatched junction bases numbered 2, after V lost 5 bases and J lost 3 bases. The CDR3 extends over 13 amino acids. CDR3: CASSPDRDTEAFF. The CDR3 DNA is TGTGCCAGCAGCCCGGACAGGGACACTGAAGCTTTCTTT.

V and J are TRBV19 and TRBJ2-5, with 8 bases aligning to TRBD1. This CDR3 comprises 16 residues. Trimming removed 4 bases from V and 5 bases from J; junction bases left unmatched: 12. The germline V gene has CDR1 LNHDA and CDR2 SQIVND (reference sequence). This CDR3 is CASSKTISGQGETQYF. For the CDR3, the DNA is TGTGCCAGTAGTAAAACCATCTCAGGACAGGGCGAGACCCAGTACTTC.

The chain joins TRBV11-1 to TRBJ2-7; maybe TRBD1 (5 bases). V was trimmed by 5 bases and J by 5 bases, leaving 16 bases between them. Germline-derived CDR1 and CDR2 are SGHAT and FQDESV (reference sequence). The CDR3 totals 14 residues. DNA for the CDR3: TGTGCCAGCAGCCCGCCGTGGGCCAGGGACGAGCAGTACTTC. Residues: CASSPPWARDEQYF. Using reference TRBV11-1 and TRBJ2-7 for the parts outside the CDR3, the full variable domain is EAEVAQSPRYKITEKSQAVAFWCDPISGHATLYWYRQILGQGPELLVQFQDESVVDDSQLPKDRFSAERLKGVDSTLKIQPAELGDSAMYLCASSPPWARDEQYFGPGTRLTVT.

This clone has only a few counts. The rearrangement joins TRBV30 to TRBJ1-2; D may be TRBD1 (6 bases). The V end lost 5 bases, the J end lost 3 bases, and 19 bases lay between the germline ends. This CDR3 region has 15 residues. Germline assignment: CDR1 GTSNPN and CDR2 SVGIG (reference sequence). This CDR3 reads CAWAEGGAGDYGYTF. Here the CDR3 DNA reads TGTGCCTGGGCGGAGGGGGGGGCAGGTGACTATGGCTACACCTTC. Supplemented by reference TRBV30 and TRBJ1-2, the full variable domain reads SQTIHQWPATLVQPVGSPLSLECTVEGTSNPNLYWYRQAAGRGLQLLFYSVGIGQISSEVPQNLSASRPQDRQFILSSKKLLLSDSGFYLCAWAEGGAGDYGYTFGSGTRLTVV.

This chain connects TRBV15 to TRBJ2-1, with a possible D match to TRBD1 (6 bases). Germline V gene sequence: CDR1 LNHNV, CDR2 YYDKDF (reference sequence). Trimming took off 1 base at V and 5 bases at J, with 12 bases between the two ends. The CDR3 totals 15 residues. The CDR3 reads CATSRANTGHNEQFF. The CDR3 bases are TGTGCCACCAGCAGAGCCAATACAGGGCACAATGAGCAGTTCTTC.

This chain uses TRBV6-6 with TRBJ1-2; TRBD1 aligns across 7 bases. CDR1 and CDR2 (germline): MNHNY, SVGAGI (reference sequence). This CDR3 is 14 amino acids long. V was clipped by 5 bases and J by 6 bases; unmatched bases: 9. CDR3 sequence reads: CASSDRAGADGYTF. The CDR3 DNA reads as TGTGCCAGCAGTGACAGGGCTGGGGCGGATGGCTACACCTTC.

As for this clone: The sample has other DNA sequences that encode this CDR3 too. The rearrangement links TRBV25-1 to TRBJ1-6, with D maybe TRBD1 (6 bases). CDR3 length: 15 residues. Looked up from germline, CDR1 is MGHDK and CDR2 is SYGVNS. Trimming pared 3 bases from V and 3 bases from J, leaving 9 bases between. The CDR3 DNA is TGTGCCAGCAGTGACCGGACAGACTATAATTCACCCCTCCACTTT. This sequence encodes CASSDRTDYNSPLHF.

V gene TRBV6-5 combines with J gene TRBJ1-4; unclear D gene. Germline V gene data show CDR1 as MNHEY and CDR2 as SVGAGI. Between the trimmed V and J ends, which lost 8 bases and 4 bases, there was a span of 11 bases. The CDR3 covers 13 residues. The CDR3 DNA reads TGTGCCAGCGGAAGGGAGTTTAATGAAAAACTGTTTTTT. The encoded protein is CASGREFNEKLFF.

V is TRBV7-9 and J is TRBJ2-1; 9 nucleotides line up with TRBD1. V trimming: 4 bases; J trimming: 5 bases; junction bases outside the gene matches: 6. CDR3 size: 15 residues. Looked up from germline, CDR1 is SEHNR and CDR2 is FQNEAQ (reference sequence). CDR3 sequence reads: CASSSGTGIHNEQFF. The CDR3 bases are TGTGCCAGCAGCTCCGGGACAGGGATCCACAATGAGCAGTTCTTC.

A remark on this clone: The junction departs from the called germline gene at one end, perhaps through a read error. The chain links TRBV5-1 to TRBJ2-1, with 8 bases aligning to TRBD2. The CDR3 is made up of 13 amino acids. Germline V gives CDR1 SGHRS, CDR2 YFSETQ. The CDR3 loop is CASSGASGFPLLF. The CDR3 DNA reads as TGCGCCAGCAGCGGGGCTAGCGGGTTCCCCCTACTCTTC. The whole variable domain, filled in from reference TRBV5-1 and TRBJ2-1, reads KAGVTQTPRYLIKTRGQQVTLSCSPISGHRSVSWYQQTPGQGLQFLFEYFSETQRNKGNFPGRFSGRQFSNSRSEMNVSTLELGDSALYLCASSGASGFPLLFGPGTRLTVL.

V and J are TRBV3-1 (or the pseudogene TRBV3-2) and TRBJ2-7; 7 bases fit TRBD1. V dropped 4 bases and J dropped 7; count of bases not matched to a gene: 4. Per the germline V gene, CDR1 is LGHDT and CDR2 is YNNKEL (reference sequence). The CDR3 loop spans 12 amino acids. For the CDR3, the DNA is TGTGCCAGCAGCCGACAGGGTTGGGAGCAGTACTTC. Its protein product is CASSRQGWEQYF.

J is TRBJ2-2 and V is TRBV28; 13 nucleotides align to TRBD2. The germline V gene has CDR1 MDHEN and CDR2 SYDVKM. The CDR3 totals 18 residues. V lost 6 bases and J lost 2; bases outside the gene matches: 9. CDR3 sequence reads: CASRPGLAGVGNTGELFF. CDR3 in DNA: TGTGCCAGCAGGCCCGGACTAGCGGGAGTAGGAAACACCGGGGAGCTGTTTTTT.